The clone carrying this T cell receptor (beta chain) appeared a few times. Antigen specificity is unknown. The CDR3 totals 15 residues. Germline V gives CDR1 DFQATT, CDR2 SNEGSKA (reference sequence). V lost 1 base to trimming and J lost 6 bases; unmatched junction nucleotides: 4. The data derive from a study of blood T cells in healthy people across ages. Study information: Roughly one uniquely barcoded beta molecule per two T cells was captured.

Points from the study as a whole: Older age coincided with a roughly linear decline in TCR beta diversity per million T cells.

Through a sample-barcoded 5' primer and a J-beta primer mix, a second PCR was run for about 6 to 11 cycles. TCRdb re-analysed the 5' RACE reads in MiXCR, keeping a single row per CDR3 protein. The sample includes some 920,000 distinct CDR3 sequences, around 54% of them seen just once. Each donor supplied around 9.6 milliliters of peripheral blood. Input material: blood. The clonotype originates from a woman aged 60-75 years in good health. The rearrangement joins TRBV20-1 to TRBJ2-3; 13 bases are a match to TRBD2. The DNA for the CDR3 is TGCAGTGCTAGAGGTGGACTAGCGGGGGTCGATACGCAGTATTTT. It codes for CSARGGLAGVDTQYF.